These T cell receptor beta chains were read from a single sample in a study of CD8+CD57+ T cells in acquired aplastic anemia. TCRdb itself ran the reads through MiXCR, one entry per CDR3 protein. The sample has under 500,000 distinct CDR3 sequences, more than 25% seen once; the top ten hold 0.82%. Input material: sorted CD4+, CD8+, or CD8+CD57+ T cells (not recorded which) from PBMCs. Receptors were obtained from a human donor with aplastic anemia. The CDR3 runs from the conserved cysteine through the conserved F or W.

v_gene	j_gene	CDR3aa
TRBV7-2	TRBJ2-1	CASSLAYNEQFF
TRBV15	TRBJ2-5	CATSKGSGPETQYF
TRBV20-1	TRBJ2-7	CSAPLRGSEQYF
TRBV2	TRBJ1-5	CASNRLAGSWPQHF
TRBV19	TRBJ1-2	CASTAGGILYGYTF
TRBV10-3	TRBJ1-3	CAISDRGDTIYF
TRBV19	TRBJ2-7	CASRLWGTGEGEQYF
TRBV19	TRBJ1-1	CASSIDGTGEAFF
TRBV20-1	TRBJ2-3	CSASSGLAGSDTQYF
TRBV12-3/TRBV12-4	TRBJ1-5	CASSLRQGVGNQPQHF
TRBV6-5	TRBJ2-7	CAGSYSRDKTYEQYF
TRBV27	TRBJ1-2	CASSFGGQGGGYTF
TRBV2	TRBJ1-6	CASSLGLRNSPLHF
TRBV20-1	TRBJ2-3	CSANRVDGSDTQYF
TRBV10-3	TRBJ1-1	CAISGTGRVNTEAFF
TRBV2	TRBJ2-5	CASSDGASPGTQYF
TRBV7-2	TRBJ2-7	CASSPSGQGDYEQYF
TRBV7-2	TRBJ2-5	CASRLAGGYLPETQYF
TRBV7-8	TRBJ1-5	CASSLYIAGDQPQHF
TRBV7-3	TRBJ2-7	CASSYNQNF
TRBV9	TRBJ2-3	CASSVSTRSDTQYF
TRBV15	TRBJ2-7	CATSREQGAYEQYF
TRBV15	TRBJ2-2	CATSRGRSVATGELFF
TRBV2	TRBJ1-2	CASTIGTGYTF
TRBV18	TRBJ1-5	CASSPPFENQPQHF
TRBV20-1	TRBJ1-6	CSARVVGANSPLHF
TRBV11-2	TRBJ2-7	CASSLRAGSYYEQYF
TRBV11-1	TRBJ1-2	CASSLGQLNINYGYTF
TRBV25-1	TRBJ2-5	CATSGTGVILETQYF
TRBV7-8	TRBJ1-2	CASSEAGAPSSYGYTF
TRBV19	TRBJ1-4	CASSSPISGNEKLFF
TRBV7-8	TRBJ2-5	CASSPSGIQETQYF
TRBV5-1	TRBJ1-6	CASSLAIRVQDSPLHF
TRBV15	TRBJ2-7	CATSSVLAGGRYEQYF
TRBV6-1	TRBJ1-6	CASSGPPSHLHF
TRBV20-1	TRBJ2-3	CSAHILPSSTDTQYF
TRBV20-1	TRBJ1-4	CSARVGQGELYEKLFF
TRBV24-1	TRBJ1-4	CATSVGVSRDTGGEKLFF
TRBV2	TRBJ1-1	CASKREGNTEAFF
TRBV15	TRBJ1-2	CATCSAPAPLLGYGYTF
TRBV5-6	TRBJ2-7	CASSRQGATYEQYF
TRBV12-3/TRBV12-4	TRBJ1-1	CASTLDRAMNTEAFF
TRBV7-2	TRBJ2-1	CASSLLGEQFF
TRBV25-1	TRBJ2-5	CASSYKNMDGSETQYF
TRBV30	TRBJ1-2	CAWRREDYGYTF
TRBV29-1	TRBJ2-7	CSVGQGAYEQYF
TRBV7-9	TRBJ1-4	CASSLGDRGTNEKLFF
TRBV7-8	TRBJ1-4	CASSLARVEKLFF
TRBV29-1	TRBJ1-2	CSASDRVGYTF
TRBV12-3/TRBV12-4	TRBJ1-5	CASSHRESLNQPQHF
TRBV12-3/TRBV12-4	TRBJ1-1	CASSLGQGFEAFF